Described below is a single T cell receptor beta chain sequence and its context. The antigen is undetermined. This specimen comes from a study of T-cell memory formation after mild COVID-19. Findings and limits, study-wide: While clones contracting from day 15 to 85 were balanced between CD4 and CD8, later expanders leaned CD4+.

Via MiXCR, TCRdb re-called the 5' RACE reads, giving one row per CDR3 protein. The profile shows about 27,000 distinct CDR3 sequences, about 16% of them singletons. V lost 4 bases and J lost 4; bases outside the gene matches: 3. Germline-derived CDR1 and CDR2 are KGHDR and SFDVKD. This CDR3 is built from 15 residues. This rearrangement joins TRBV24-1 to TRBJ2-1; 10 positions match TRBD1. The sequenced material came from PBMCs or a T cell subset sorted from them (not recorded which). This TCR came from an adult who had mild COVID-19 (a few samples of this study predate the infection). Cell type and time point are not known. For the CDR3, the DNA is TGTGCCACCAGTGAGGGGACAGGGGCATACAATGAGCAGTTCTTC. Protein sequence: CATSEGTGAYNEQFF.